These 22 T cell receptor beta chains share one sample of origin, sequenced in a study of OX40 agonist ivuxolimab in advanced cancers. Some clones are missing from TCRdb's copy, which holds only in-frame ones; the method was immunoSEQ multiplex PCR. The table has around 41,000 clones, 88% seen once. The sample consisted of CD4+ or CD8+ T cells sorted from blood, taken in a trial of the OX40 agonist ivuxolimab. The receptors here all came from an adult with an advanced solid tumor such as melanoma, head and neck, liver or kidney cancer.

V is TRBV7-8 and J is TRBJ1-6; D is unresolved. The V gene lost 7 bases and the J gene lost 2 bases, with 9 bases spanning the gap. The CDR3 length is 14 residues. Per germline, CDR1 SGHVS and CDR2 FQNEAQ. The CDR3 reads CASTHRTYNSPLHF. The CDR3 DNA follows: TGTGCCAGCACCCATCGGACCTATAATTCACCCCTCCACTTT.

The rearrangement joins TRBV9 to TRBJ2-2; D is possibly TRBD1 or TRBD2 (5 bases each). The CDR3 is 15 amino acids. CDR1 is SGDLS, CDR2 YYNGEE, per germline. Trimming stripped 4 bases from V and 3 bases from J, with 13 bases between. CDR3: CASSRGTWDTGELFF. The CDR3 DNA reads TGTGCCAGCAGCCGGGGCACGTGGGACACCGGGGAGCTGTTTTTT. Looking up the rest from reference TRBV9 and TRBJ2-2 gives the full variable domain: DSGVTQTPKHLITATGQRVTLRCSPRSGDLSVYWYQQSLDQGLQFLIQYYNGEERAKGNILERFSAQQFPDLHSELNLSSLELGDSALYFCASSRGTWDTGELFFGEGSRLTVL.

J is TRBJ1-1 and V is TRBV2; D gene uncertain. The germline gives CDR1 SNHLY, CDR2 FYNNEI. The CDR3 totals 13 residues. V shed 4 bases and J shed 4 bases, with 10 bases lying between them. The CDR3 reads CASSGIWGTEAFF. The CDR3 DNA reads as TGTGCCAGCAGTGGGATTTGGGGCACTGAAGCTTTCTTT.

This rearrangement joins TRBV7-9 to TRBJ2-1, with D possibly TRBD2 on 5 matching bases. The CDR3 runs to 16 residues. Germline CDR1 SEHNR, CDR2 FQNEAQ (reference sequence). V shed 2 bases and J shed 4 bases, with 15 bases lying between them. CDR3 in DNA: TGTGCCAGCAGCTTACGGGCGGGCGGAGTTTACAATGAGCAGTTCTTC. Protein: CASSLRAGGVYNEQFF.

This sequence joins TRBV19 and TRBJ2-6; 7 positions match TRBD1. The germline V gene has CDR1 LNHDA and CDR2 SQIVND (reference sequence). J gave up 4 bases and V 6 bases, and 15 bases lay outside the gene matches. The CDR3 totals 18 residues. CDR3 DNA: TGTGCCAGTAGCCCGGGGTCCAGTCCGGGACAGGGGGCCAACGTCCTGACTTTC. Translation: CASSPGSSPGQGANVLTF.

This clone appeared once. This sequence joins TRBV7-3 and TRBJ2-1; TRBD1 matches at 7 bases. The germline V gene has CDR1 SGHTA and CDR2 FQGTGA. Trimming at V came to 5 bases and at J to 1 base, leaving 5 bases not matched to a gene. The CDR3 extends over 15 amino acids. CDR3 amino acids: CASSSRGQSYNEQFF. The DNA of the CDR3 is TGTGCCAGCAGCAGCCGGGGACAGTCCTACAATGAGCAGTTCTTC.

V usage is TRBV6-1 and J usage is TRBJ1-2, with D tentatively TRBD1 (6 bases). Between the trimmed V and J ends, which lost 6 bases and 2 bases, there was a span of 10 bases. The V gene's germline CDR1 is MNHNS and CDR2 SASEGT. The length of the CDR3 is 13 residues. The CDR3 bases are TGTGCCAGCAGCCTCGGACAGAACTATGGCTACACCTTC. Its translation is CASSLGQNYGYTF.

J is TRBJ2-1 and V is TRBV9; D gene ambiguous. The germline CDR1 and CDR2 sequences are SGDLS and YYNGEE. The CDR3 covers 13 residues. V lost 0 bases, J lost 6 bases, and 7 bases lay in between. This CDR3 is CASSVGLPNEQFF. For the CDR3, the DNA is TGTGCCAGCAGCGTAGGGCTACCCAATGAGCAGTTCTTC.

This chain joins TRBV5-1 and TRBJ2-3, with D perhaps matching TRBD1 (6 bases). CDR3 length equals 15 residues. The ends were cut back, 0 bases at V and 4 bases at J, with 12 bases in the middle. Looked up from germline, CDR1 is SGHRS and CDR2 is YFSETQ. The CDR3 nucleotides are TGCGCCAGCAGCTTGGCCAACAGGGTTGCAGATACGCAGTATTTT. This encodes CASSLANRVADTQYF. Supplemented by reference TRBV5-1 and TRBJ2-3, the full variable domain reads KAGVTQTPRYLIKTRGQQVTLSCSPISGHRSVSWYQQTPGQGLQFLFEYFSETQRNKGNFPGRFSGRQFSNSRSEMNVSTLELGDSALYLCASSLANRVADTQYFGPGTRLTVL.

This clone was picked up a small number of times. The rearrangement uses TRBV30 and TRBJ1-1, with TRBD1 as a possible D gene (6 bases). The CDR3 covers 13 residues. Germline V gene data show CDR1 as GTSNPN and CDR2 as SVGIG (reference sequence). V gave up 0 bases and J gave up 1 base, with 6 bases separating them. CDR3 amino acids: CAWSVQGNTEAFF. CDR3 nucleotides: TGTGCCTGGAGTGTACAGGGGAACACTGAAGCTTTCTTT.

The rearrangement joins TRBV5-5 to TRBJ2-2, with D perhaps assigned TRBD1 or TRBD2 (5 bases each). The CDR3 has 15 amino acids. The germline V gene has CDR1 SGHKS and CDR2 YYEKEE (reference sequence). V lost 2 bases and J lost 2, with 10 bases in between. The CDR3 loop is CASSFGAVNTGELFF. CDR3 nucleotide sequence: TGTGCCAGCAGCTTCGGGGCAGTTAACACCGGGGAGCTGTTTTTT.

The V and J genes are TRBV10-3 and TRBJ2-7; 13 bases are a match to TRBD2. Germline CDR1 reads ENHRY; CDR2 reads SYGVKD. The CDR3 has 17 amino acids. Losses at the gene ends were 6 bases for V and 3 bases for J; bases not matched to a gene: 11. The CDR3 loop is CAIRTDGTSGKGYEQYF. The CDR3 coding sequence is TGTGCCATCAGGACAGACGGGACTAGCGGGAAGGGCTACGAGCAGTACTTC.

The sample holds one count of this clone. In DNA form, the CDR3 reads TGTGCCACCAGCAGAGATCTTCCTAGCGGGAACTTCTACGAGCAGTACTTC. Its protein product is CATSRDLPSGNFYEQYF. The J gene is TRBJ2-7, the V gene TRBV15; 9 nucleotides match TRBD2. CDR1 and CDR2 (germline): LNHNV, YYDKDF (reference sequence). Germline trimming cut 0 bases from V and 3 bases from J; bases unmatched to any gene: 9. The CDR3 sequence is 17 residues long.

The chain has TRBV6-5 and TRBJ2-2; D remains unclear. The CDR3 loop spans 14 amino acids. Germline CDR1 and CDR2: MNHEY and SVGAGI. Trimming took 2 bases from V and 3 from J, leaving 7 bases between them. The CDR3 DNA reads TGTGCCAGCAGTTACCCGGAGTACACCGGGGAGCTGTTTTTT. Protein: CASSYPEYTGELFF.

CDR3 DNA: TGTGCCAGCAGCCACCAGACTAGCGGGACCTCCTACGAGCAGTACTTC. As protein: CASSHQTSGTSYEQYF. This sequence joins TRBV4-2 and TRBJ2-7; TRBD2 agrees at 11 bases. Per the germline V gene, CDR1 is LGHNA and CDR2 is YNFKEQ. The V gene end was trimmed by 3 bases and the J gene end by 0 bases; junction bases not matched to a gene: 4. The CDR3 is 16 residues long.

V is TRBV7-2 and J is TRBJ1-1; 8 nucleotides line up with TRBD1. The length of the CDR3 is 14 residues. The germline gives CDR1 SGHTA, CDR2 FQGNSA. J gave up 4 bases and V 2 bases, and 3 bases lay outside the gene matches. Written as DNA, the CDR3 is TGTGCCAGCAGCTTACAGGGGGCGACCACTGAAGCTTTCTTT. Translated: CASSLQGATTEAFF.

The V call is TRBV28, the J call TRBJ1-1; a possible D gene is TRBD1 (5 bases). The CDR3 sequence is 13 residues long. Germline V gene sequence: CDR1 MDHEN, CDR2 SYDVKM. The V and J ends lost 5 bases and 3 bases respectively, with 10 bases between them. The CDR3 region has the DNA TGTGCCAGCAGTCTGGACACCTACACTGAAGCTTTCTTT. This codes for CASSLDTYTEAFF.

The chain carries TRBV29-1 and TRBJ2-7; D is ambiguous. Trimming took off 2 bases at V and 11 bases at J, with 16 bases between the two ends. There are 12 residues in the CDR3. CDR1 SQVTM and CDR2 ANQGSEA come from the germline V gene. CDR3 DNA sequence: TGCAGCGTTGAACAGCCGCCTTATAGCAAGTACTTC. Amino acid sequence: CSVEQPPYSKYF.

The chain is built from TRBV7-9 and TRBJ1-4; TRBD1 is a possible D gene (5 bases). With 5 bases removed from V and 4 bases from J, the gap between germline ends came to 14 bases. The CDR3 length is 15 residues. Germline loops: CDR1 SEHNR, CDR2 FQNEAQ (reference sequence). CDR3 sequence reads: CASSQAWDRNEKLFF. In DNA, the CDR3 is TGTGCCAGCAGCCAAGCCTGGGACCGTAATGAAAAACTGTTTTTT.

V usage is TRBV27 and J usage is TRBJ2-1; tentatively, D is TRBD2 (5 bases). CDR1 is MNHEY and CDR2 is SMNVEV in the germline V gene (reference sequence). CDR3 length: 15 residues. The V gene lost 3 bases and the J gene lost 9 bases, with 18 bases spanning the gap. The CDR3, as DNA: TGTGCCAGCAGTTTTCGGAGGACTCCTCTCCCTGAGCAGTTCTTC. It codes for CASSFRRTPLPEQFF.

V gene TRBV14 combines with J gene TRBJ2-2; 13 positions agree with TRBD2. Per the germline V gene, CDR1 is SGHDN and CDR2 is FVKESK. Trimming cost V 4 bases and J 3 bases; bases outside gene matches: 8. The CDR3 consists of 18 residues. CDR3 coding DNA: TGTGCCAGCAGCCTAACCCCGGGACTAGCGGGATACACCGGGGAGCTGTTTTTT. Its translation is CASSLTPGLAGYTGELFF.

This clone was found once. This sequence joins TRBV28 and TRBJ1-1, with TRBD1 identical over 9 bases. The CDR3 length is 18 residues. Germline V lookup: CDR1 MDHEN, CDR2 SYDVKM. Germline trimming cut 3 bases from V and 4 bases from J; bases unmatched to any gene: 15. DNA for the CDR3: TGTGCCAGCAGTTTTGCCCCAAGTGGACAGGGGTTCAGCACTGAAGCTTTCTTT. Translating it yields CASSFAPSGQGFSTEAFF.